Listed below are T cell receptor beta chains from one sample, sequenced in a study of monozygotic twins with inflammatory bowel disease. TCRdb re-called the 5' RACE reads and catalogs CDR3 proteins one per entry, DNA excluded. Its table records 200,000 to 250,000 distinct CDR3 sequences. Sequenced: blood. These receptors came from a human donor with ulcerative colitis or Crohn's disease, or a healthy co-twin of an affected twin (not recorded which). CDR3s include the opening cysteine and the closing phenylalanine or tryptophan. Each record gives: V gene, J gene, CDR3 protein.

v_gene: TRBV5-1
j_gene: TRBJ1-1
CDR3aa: CASTDRGNTEAFF

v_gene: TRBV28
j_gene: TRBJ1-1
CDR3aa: CASSLVQGRVEAFF

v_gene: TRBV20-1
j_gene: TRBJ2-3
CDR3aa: CSAPGRERQGDTQYF

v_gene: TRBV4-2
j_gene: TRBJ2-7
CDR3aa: CASSQRTSGAYEQYF

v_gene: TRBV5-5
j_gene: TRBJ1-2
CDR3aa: CASSLGRGAESGYTF

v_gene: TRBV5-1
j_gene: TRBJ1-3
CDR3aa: CASSQDGSSGNTIYF

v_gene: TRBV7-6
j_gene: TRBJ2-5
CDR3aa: CASSPLSSGGETQYF

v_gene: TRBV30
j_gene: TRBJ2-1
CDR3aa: CAWSLAGVVYEQFF

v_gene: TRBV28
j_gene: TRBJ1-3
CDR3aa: CASSRTGPIRNTIYF

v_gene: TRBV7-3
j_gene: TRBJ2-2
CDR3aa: CASSLSQRGTGELFF

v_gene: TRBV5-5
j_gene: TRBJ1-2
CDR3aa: CVSSLKKGEYGYTF

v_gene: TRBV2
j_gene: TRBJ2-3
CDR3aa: CASSEPGQGKTRLADTQYF

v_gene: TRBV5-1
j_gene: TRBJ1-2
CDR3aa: CASSSGLFSPGYTF

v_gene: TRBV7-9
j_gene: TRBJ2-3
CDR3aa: CASSLGQITDTQYF

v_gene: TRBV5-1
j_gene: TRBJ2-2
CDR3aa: CASKQGTANTGELFF

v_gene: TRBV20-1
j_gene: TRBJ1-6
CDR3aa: CSARANSNSPLHF

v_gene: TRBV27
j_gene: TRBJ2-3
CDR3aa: CASSPRLAGEGTDTQYF

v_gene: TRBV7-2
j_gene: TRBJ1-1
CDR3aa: CASSLLRNTEAFF

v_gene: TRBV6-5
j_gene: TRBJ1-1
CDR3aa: CASSYSTGANTEAFF

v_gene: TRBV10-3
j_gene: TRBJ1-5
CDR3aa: CAISDFNQPQHF

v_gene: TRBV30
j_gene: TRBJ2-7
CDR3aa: CACNRGGTYEQHF

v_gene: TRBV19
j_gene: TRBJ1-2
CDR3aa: CASTFRDAGYTF

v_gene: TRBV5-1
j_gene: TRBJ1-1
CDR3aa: CASSSQGGDTEAFF

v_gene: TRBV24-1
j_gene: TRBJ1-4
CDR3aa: CATSAGQPDEKLFF

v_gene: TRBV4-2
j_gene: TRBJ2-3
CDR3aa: CASSQAAGVSDTQYF

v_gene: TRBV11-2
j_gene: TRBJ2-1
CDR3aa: CASSEQTGSLGEQFF

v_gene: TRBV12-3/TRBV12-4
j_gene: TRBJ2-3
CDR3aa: CASTWGQGADTQYF

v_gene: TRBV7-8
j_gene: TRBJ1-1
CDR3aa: CASSHLGREAFF

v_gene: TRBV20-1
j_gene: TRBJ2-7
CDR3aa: CSARRGLAGAYEQYF

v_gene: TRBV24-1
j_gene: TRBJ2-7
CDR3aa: CATSDLRAGISYEQYF

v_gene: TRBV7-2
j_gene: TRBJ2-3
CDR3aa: CATRRAVGSDTQYF

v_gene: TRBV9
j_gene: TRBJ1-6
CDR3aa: CASSVAETGNSPLHF

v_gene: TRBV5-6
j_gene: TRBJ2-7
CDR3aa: CASSFRTLPYEQYF

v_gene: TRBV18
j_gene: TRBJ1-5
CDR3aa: CASSPGTFEKPQHF

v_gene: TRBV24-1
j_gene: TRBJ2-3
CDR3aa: CATRRTGTDTQYF

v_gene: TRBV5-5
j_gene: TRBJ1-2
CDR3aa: CASSLRGQALDYGYTF

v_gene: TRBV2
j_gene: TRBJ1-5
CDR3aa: CASSEFGTPNQPQHF

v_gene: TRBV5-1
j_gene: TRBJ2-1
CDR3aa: CASSSGTSYNEQFF